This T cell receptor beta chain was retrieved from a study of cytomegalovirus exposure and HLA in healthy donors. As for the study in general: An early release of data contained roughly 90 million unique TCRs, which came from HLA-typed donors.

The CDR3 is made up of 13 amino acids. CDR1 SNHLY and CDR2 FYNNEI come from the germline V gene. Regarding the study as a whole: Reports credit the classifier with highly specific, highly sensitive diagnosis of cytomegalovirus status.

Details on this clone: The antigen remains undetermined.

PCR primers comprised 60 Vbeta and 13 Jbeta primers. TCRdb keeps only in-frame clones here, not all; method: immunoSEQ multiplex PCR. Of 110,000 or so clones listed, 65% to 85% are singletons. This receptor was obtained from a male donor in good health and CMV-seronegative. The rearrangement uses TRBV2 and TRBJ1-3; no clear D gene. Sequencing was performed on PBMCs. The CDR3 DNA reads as TGTGCTCTAAGCAACTACTCTGGAAACACCATATATTTT. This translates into CALSNYSGNTIYF.